The 5 T cell receptor beta chains reported below all come from one sample, sequenced in a study of cytomegalovirus exposure and HLA in healthy donors. The study ran its PCR with 60 Vbeta and 13 Jbeta primers. TCRdb's table, derived via immunoSEQ multiplex PCR, lists solely in-frame clones and lacks some. The sample consists of roughly 120,000 clones, 77% of them appearing once. Sequenced: PBMCs. The receptors were gathered from a human donor in good health.

This chain joins TRBV4-2 and TRBJ2-6, with 7 bases identical to TRBD1. From germline, CDR1 is LGHNA and CDR2 YNFKEQ. The CDR3 is 18 residues long. Trimming removed 4 bases from V and 4 bases from J; junction bases left unmatched: 13. CDR3 sequence reads: CASSPSGGSGPGANVLTF. For the CDR3, the DNA is TGTGCCAGCAGCCCCTCAGGGGGTAGTGGGCCAGGGGCCAACGTCCTGACTTTC.

This clone showed up just once. This chain joins TRBV18 and TRBJ1-2; TRBD1 might be the D (5 bases). V was pared by 3 bases and J by 6 bases, with 17 bases between. CDR1 and CDR2 from the germline V gene are KGHSH and LQKENI. This CDR3 has 15 residues. CDR3 loop: CASSPQGTPGDGYTF. The CDR3 DNA is TGTGCCAGCTCACCCCAAGGGACGCCGGGAGATGGCTACACCTTC.

The chain links TRBV27 to TRBJ1-2; D is unresolved. V dropped 0 bases and J dropped 8 bases, with 10 bases sitting between them. This CDR3 is built from 13 residues. CDR1 is MNHEY and CDR2 is SMNVEV in the germline V gene (reference sequence). This CDR3 reads CASSLSAGYGYTF. The DNA of the CDR3 is TGTGCCAGCAGTTTATCGGCGGGATACGGCTACACCTTC.

The V call is TRBV28, the J call TRBJ1-2, with TRBD1 as a possible D gene (6 bases). CDR1 is MDHEN and CDR2 is SYDVKM in the germline V gene. Trimming removed 5 bases at V and 4 bases at J, with 14 bases between. The CDR3 covers 14 residues. The CDR3 protein is CASSKNRESYGYTF. CDR3 DNA: TGTGCCAGCAGTAAAAACAGGGAATCCTATGGCTACACCTTC.

The chain uses TRBV6-5 and TRBJ2-6; D gene uncertain. Trimming cost V 4 bases and J 0 bases, with 7 bases left between them. Germline V lookup: CDR1 MNHEY, CDR2 SVGAGI. CDR3 length: 15 amino acids. CDR3: CASSFADSGANVLTF. CDR3 in DNA: TGTGCCAGCAGTTTCGCAGACTCTGGGGCCAACGTCCTGACTTTC.